This T cell receptor (beta chain) was sequenced for a study of T cell changes during pregnancy in multiple sclerosis. This table comes from immunoSEQ multiplex PCR, and its TCRdb copy is limited to in-frame clones, with some not included. The sample consists of under 70,000 clones, 91% of them appearing once. A word on this clone: At one of its ends the junction is not consistent with the germline gene, which may arise from a read error. At the DNA level, this CDR3 is encoded by other sequences in the same sample as well.

The receptor was derived from a female donor in good health, enrolled as a control in a pregnancy study. The starting material was CD4+ T cells from peripheral blood mononuclear cells, obtained after pregnancy.

This chain's CDR3 is CAWTKGGTDTQYF. The CDR3 DNA reads TGCGCCTGGACTAAGGGGGGCACAGATACGCAGTATTTT. The chain joins TRBV30 to TRBJ2-3; D may correspond to TRBD1 or TRBD2 (6 bases each). The CDR3 has 13 residues. CDR1 and CDR2 from the germline V gene are GTSNPN and SVGIG (reference sequence).